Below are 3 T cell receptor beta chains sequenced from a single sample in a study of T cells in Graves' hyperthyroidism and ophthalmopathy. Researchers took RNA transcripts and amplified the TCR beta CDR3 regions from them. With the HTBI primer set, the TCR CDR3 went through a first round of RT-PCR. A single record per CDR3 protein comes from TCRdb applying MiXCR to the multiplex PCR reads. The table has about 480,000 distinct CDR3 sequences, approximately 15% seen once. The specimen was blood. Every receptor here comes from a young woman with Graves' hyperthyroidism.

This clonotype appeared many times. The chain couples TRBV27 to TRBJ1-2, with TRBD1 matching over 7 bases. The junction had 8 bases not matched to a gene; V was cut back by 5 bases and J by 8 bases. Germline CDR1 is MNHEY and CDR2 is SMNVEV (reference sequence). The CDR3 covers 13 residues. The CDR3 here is CASSLQGRRGYTF. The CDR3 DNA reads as TGTGCCAGCAGTCTACAGGGGAGGAGAGGCTACACCTTC.

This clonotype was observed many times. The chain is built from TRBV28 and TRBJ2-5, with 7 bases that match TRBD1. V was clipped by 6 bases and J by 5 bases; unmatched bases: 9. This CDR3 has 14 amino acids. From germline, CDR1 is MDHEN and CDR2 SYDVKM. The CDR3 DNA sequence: TGTGCCAGCAGCCCTGCAGGGGGTATTGAGACCCAGTACTTC. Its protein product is CASSPAGGIETQYF.

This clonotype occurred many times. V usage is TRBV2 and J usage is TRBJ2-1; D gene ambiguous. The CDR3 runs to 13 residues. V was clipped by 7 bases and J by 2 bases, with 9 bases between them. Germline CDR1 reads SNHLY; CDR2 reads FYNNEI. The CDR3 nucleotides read TGTGCCAGCATAGGTCGAGCCTACAATGAGCAGTTCTTC. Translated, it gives CASIGRAYNEQFF. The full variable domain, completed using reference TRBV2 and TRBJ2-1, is EPEVTQTPSHQVTQMGQEVILRCVPISNHLYFYWYRQILGQKVEFLVSFYNNEISEKSEIFDDQFSVERPDGSNFTLKIRSTKLEDSAMYFCASIGRAYNEQFFGPGTRLTVL.